Many counts were recorded for the clone carrying this TCR beta chain. Its antigen remains unidentified. The sample belongs to a study of T cell repertoires in cytomegalovirus infection. In the study overall: A matching HLA type, together with CMV infection, was signaled by public TCR beta signatures.

CDR3 length: 11 amino acids. V was clipped by 4 bases and J by 7 bases, with 6 bases between them. Germline V gene data show CDR1 as SGHTS and CDR2 as YDEGEE. General observations from the study: Carriers of CMV and the relevant HLA type were discriminated by public TCR beta frequency. Clonotypes of TCR beta that were HLA-C-restricted and CMV-specific dominated the ex vivo response.

MiXCR, applied by TCRdb to the reads, yields one record per CDR3 protein. The sample comprises hundreds of thousands of distinct CDR3 sequences, roughly 24% of which are singletons, and around 7.6% rests with the top ten. This receptor was identified in a human donor in good health (CMV status not recorded). Some clones in this sample may be carry-over from other donors' samples. Input material: CD8+ T cells from PBMCs. The chain combines TRBV5-8 with TRBJ2-1; D uncertain. CDR3 amino acids: CASSPRNEQFF. As DNA, the CDR3 is TGTGCCAGCAGCCCGCGGAATGAGCAGTTCTTC.